This paragraph covers one T cell receptor beta chain sequence. The data were obtained in a study of blood T cell repertoires in COVID-19. Per the authors' pipeline: Reference gene primer amplification gave estimated nucleated cell counts. Here immunoSEQ multiplex PCR was the method, and the copy in TCRdb shows in-frame clones only, minus some. V and J calls and clone size are those listed in that table; D and trimming were worked out from the DNA. The sample shows about 170,000 clones, around 82% of them seen only once. The CDR3 contains 16 residues. Trimming pared 4 bases from V and 0 bases from J, leaving 14 bases between. Germline V CDR1 and CDR2: SGHRS, YFSETQ.

The receptor comes from a woman aged 70-85 years who had recovered from COVID-19. This chain uses TRBV5-1 with TRBJ1-3, with D unclear. Sequencing used peripheral blood. The CDR3 DNA sequence: TGCGCCAGCAGCAAGCCAGACACCGCCTCTGGAAACACCATATATTTT. Translating it yields CASSKPDTASGNTIYF.